Below, 10 T cell receptor beta chains from the same sample are listed, as sequenced in a study of CD8 T cells in ankylosing spondylitis (dated by TCRdb to the late 2010s). The method was 5' RACE. This sample was sequenced with an Illumina HiSeq 2500. TCRdb trimmed the raw reads at Q25, called clones with MiXCR and kept productive beta chains. Rows are combined by CDR3 protein, so each entry shows the most common genes and DNA. A total of fewer than 200,000 distinct CDR3 sequences appear in this sample, 9.8% of them only once. The ten largest clones take up about 15% of the sample. The sequencing input was blood, either unsorted or a sorted T cell fraction (not recorded which). The receptors here all came from a female donor with ankylosing spondylitis or in good health (not recorded which).

The chain employs TRBV9 and TRBJ2-5, with D perhaps matching TRBD2 (6 bases). V was shortened by 4 bases and J by 5 bases, with 18 bases between the two germline ends. CDR3 length: 15 amino acids. The germline CDR1 and CDR2 sequences are SGDLS and YYNGEE. This CDR3 is CASSIGGAGVETQYF. The DNA for the CDR3 is TGTGCCAGCAGCATTGGCGGGGCTGGGGTGGAGACCCAGTACTTC.

This clonotype was seen ten or more times. The V and J genes are TRBV5-1 and TRBJ1-1; D ambiguous. V lost 5 bases and J lost 4, with 9 bases in between. The CDR3 has 12 amino acids. Per the germline V gene, CDR1 is SGHRS and CDR2 is YFSETQ. DNA of the CDR3: TGCGCCAGCAGGTCCCGGGGCACTGAAGCTTTCTTT. It is translated as CASRSRGTEAFF.

A few counts support this clonotype. The CDR3 DNA reads as TGCAGTGCTAGCTGGACTAGGAGCAATCAGCCCCAGCATTTT. The encoded protein is CSASWTRSNQPQHF. This sequence joins TRBV20-1 and TRBJ1-5; no firm D call. The CDR3 contains 14 residues. V gave up 3 bases and J gave up 1 base, with 10 bases separating them. Germline V lookup: CDR1 DFQATT, CDR2 SNEGSKA (reference sequence).

This clonotype was detected ten times or more. The gene calls are TRBV7-9 and TRBJ1-2; TRBD1 matches 7 bases. V lost 7 bases and J lost 4; bases outside the gene matches: 9. Germline-derived CDR1 and CDR2 are SEHNR and FQNEAQ (reference sequence). This CDR3 contains 14 residues. In DNA form, the CDR3 reads TGTGCCAGCACTCCGGACAGGTCGGGCTATGGCTACACCTTC. The encoded protein is CASTPDRSGYGYTF.

This clonotype turned up a few times. The V gene is TRBV10-3, the J gene TRBJ2-4; 7 bases align to TRBD2. Trimming cost V 7 bases and J 3 bases; bases outside gene matches: 9. The CDR3 extends over 15 amino acids. The germline CDR1 and CDR2 sequences are ENHRY and SYGVKD. This chain's CDR3 is CAIMEGGYGKNIQYF. The CDR3 nucleotides are TGTGCCATCATGGAGGGAGGGTACGGCAAAAACATTCAGTACTTC.

This clonotype was detected only a few times. The rearrangement links TRBV11-2 to TRBJ2-1; weak D call: TRBD2 (5 bases). CDR1 is SGHAT and CDR2 is FQNNGV in the germline V gene. The CDR3 has 15 residues. V was shortened by 7 bases and J by 0 bases, with 13 bases between the two germline ends. The CDR3 DNA follows: TGTGCCAGCACCGCTAGCCCGAGCTCCTACAATGAGCAGTTCTTC. Protein sequence: CASTASPSSYNEQFF.

This clonotype was observed many times. The junction and the germline gene differ at one end; a read error may be behind it. The rearrangement links TRBV12-3 or TRBV12-4 to TRBJ2-1, with no clear D. This CDR3 comprises 11 residues. The CDR3 coding sequence is TGTGCCAGCAGCTTAGGTTATGAGCAGTTCTTC. Amino acids: CASSLGYEQFF.

V and J are TRBV7-9 and TRBJ2-1, with a tentative D call TRBD1 (6 bases). The V gene lost 1 base and the J gene lost 7 bases, with 14 bases spanning the gap. Germline V gene lookup returns CDR1 SEHNR and CDR2 FQNEAQ (reference sequence). The CDR3 contains 15 residues. The CDR3 spells CASSLGQGMRNEQFF. Here the CDR3 DNA reads TGTGCCAGCAGCTTAGGGCAGGGGATGAGGAATGAGCAGTTCTTC.

This clonotype has a handful of counts. J is TRBJ2-1 and V is TRBV7-9; 11 bases line up with TRBD2. This CDR3 is built from 14 residues. Germline V gene data show CDR1 as SEHNR and CDR2 as FQNEAQ (reference sequence). The ends lost 3 bases at V and 7 bases at J; junction bases unmatched: 2. In DNA, the CDR3 is TGTGCCAGCAGCTTTAGCGGGAGGGGGAATGAGCAGTTCTTC. This encodes CASSFSGRGNEQFF.

This clonotype was detected ten times or more. The chain carries TRBV29-1 and TRBJ1-3; D unclear. The germline CDR1 and CDR2 sequences are SQVTM and ANQGSEA. Trimming took off 5 bases at V and 0 bases at J, with 11 bases between the two ends. This CDR3 spans 14 amino acids. CDR3 bases: TGCAGCGTTACTGAGGGAAGCTCTGGAAACACCATATATTTT. Protein product: CSVTEGSSGNTIYF.